The sequence of this T cell receptor beta chain was determined in a study of control samples from healthy donors and cancer patients. Here immunoSEQ multiplex PCR was the method, and the copy in TCRdb shows in-frame clones only, minus some. The repertoire holds around 170,000 clones, with approximately 94% as singletons. In germline, CDR1 is SGHRS, CDR2 YFSETQ. This CDR3 has 14 amino acids. The V end lost 3 bases, the J end lost 7 bases, and 11 bases lay between the germline ends. The material sequenced was blood. The chain carries TRBV5-1 and TRBJ1-6; D is perhaps TRBD1 (5 bases). The sequence was collected from a man under 40 in good health. CDR3 protein: CASSYGTVNSPLHF. DNA of the CDR3: TGCGCCAGCAGCTATGGGACGGTCAATTCACCCCTCCACTTT. Drawing the rest from reference TRBV5-1 and TRBJ1-6, the complete variable domain is KAGVTQTPRYLIKTRGQQVTLSCSPISGHRSVSWYQQTPGQGLQFLFEYFSETQRNKGNFPGRFSGRQFSNSRSEMNVSTLELGDSALYLCASSYGTVNSPLHFGNGTRLTVT.